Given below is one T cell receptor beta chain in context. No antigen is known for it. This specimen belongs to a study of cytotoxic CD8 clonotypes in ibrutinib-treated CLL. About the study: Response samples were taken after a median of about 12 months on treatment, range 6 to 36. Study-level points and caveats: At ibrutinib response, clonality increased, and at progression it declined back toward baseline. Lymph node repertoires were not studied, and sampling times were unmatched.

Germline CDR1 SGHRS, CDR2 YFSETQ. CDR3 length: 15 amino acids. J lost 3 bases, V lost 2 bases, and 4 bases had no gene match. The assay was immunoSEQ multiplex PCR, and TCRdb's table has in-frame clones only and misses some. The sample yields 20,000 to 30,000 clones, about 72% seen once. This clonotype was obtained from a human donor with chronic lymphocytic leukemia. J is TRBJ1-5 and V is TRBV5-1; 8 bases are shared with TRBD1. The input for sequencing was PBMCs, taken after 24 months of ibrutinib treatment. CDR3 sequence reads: CASSFGQGTNQPQHF. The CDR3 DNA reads TGCGCCAGCAGCTTCGGACAGGGAACCAATCAGCCCCAGCATTTT.